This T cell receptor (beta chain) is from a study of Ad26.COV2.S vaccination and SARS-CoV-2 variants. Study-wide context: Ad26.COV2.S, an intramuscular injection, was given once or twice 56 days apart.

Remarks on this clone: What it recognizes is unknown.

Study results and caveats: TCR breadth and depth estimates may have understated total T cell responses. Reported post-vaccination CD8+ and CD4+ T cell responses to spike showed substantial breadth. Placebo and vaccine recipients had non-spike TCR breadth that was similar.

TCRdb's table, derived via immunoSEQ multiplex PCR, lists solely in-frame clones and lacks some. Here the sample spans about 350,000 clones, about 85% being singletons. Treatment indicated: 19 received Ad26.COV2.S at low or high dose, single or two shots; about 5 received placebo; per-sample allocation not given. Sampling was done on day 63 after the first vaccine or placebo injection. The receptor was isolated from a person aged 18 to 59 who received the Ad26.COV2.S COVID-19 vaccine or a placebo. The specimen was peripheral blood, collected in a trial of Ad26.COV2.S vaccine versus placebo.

CDR3 nucleotide sequence: TGTGCCAGCATTCGTTCGGGGGGGGCTGAAGCTTTCTTT. Its translation is CASIRSGGAEAFF. The rearrangement joins TRBV6-5 to TRBJ1-1; TRBD1 might be the D (5 bases). Germline assignment: CDR1 MNHEY and CDR2 SVGAGI. CDR3 length: 13 amino acids. The V end was cut by 7 bases, the J end by 6 bases, with 15 bases between.